This T cell receptor beta chain was sequenced for a study of control samples from healthy donors and cancer patients. The V and J ends lost 1 base and 2 bases respectively, with 11 bases between them. CDR3 length: 16 residues. Germline V lookup: CDR1 SGHTA, CDR2 FQGNSA. Sequenced by immunoSEQ multiplex PCR; TCRdb stores in-frame clones only, minus some. Of some 140,000 clones listed, about nine tenths are singletons. Input material: blood. The chain is built from TRBV7-2 and TRBJ2-2, with D perhaps TRBD2 (6 bases). This TCR was sampled from a young man in good health. The CDR3 spells CASSLGSGLNTGELFF. In DNA form, the CDR3 reads TGTGCCAGCAGCTTAGGTAGCGGATTAAACACCGGGGAGCTGTTTTTT.